The entry that follows covers one TCR beta chain sequence. V was cut by 5 bases and J by 10 bases, with 9 bases left in between. This CDR3 region has 11 residues. CDR1 and CDR2 (germline): SNHLY, FYNNEI. This specimen belongs to a study of cytomegalovirus exposure and HLA in healthy donors. Primers: 60 Vbeta forward and 13 Jbeta reverse. This table comes from immunoSEQ multiplex PCR, and its TCRdb copy is limited to in-frame clones, with some not included. Seen in this sample are about 51,000 clones; the ten most common clones hold about 2.3%. The chain links TRBV2 to TRBJ2-1; D is ambiguous. Sample: PBMCs. This clonotype was obtained from a female donor in good health and CMV-seronegative. For the CDR3, the DNA is TGTGCCAGCAGTTCTAGTCCCGAGCAGTTCTTC. This gives the protein CASSSSPEQFF.